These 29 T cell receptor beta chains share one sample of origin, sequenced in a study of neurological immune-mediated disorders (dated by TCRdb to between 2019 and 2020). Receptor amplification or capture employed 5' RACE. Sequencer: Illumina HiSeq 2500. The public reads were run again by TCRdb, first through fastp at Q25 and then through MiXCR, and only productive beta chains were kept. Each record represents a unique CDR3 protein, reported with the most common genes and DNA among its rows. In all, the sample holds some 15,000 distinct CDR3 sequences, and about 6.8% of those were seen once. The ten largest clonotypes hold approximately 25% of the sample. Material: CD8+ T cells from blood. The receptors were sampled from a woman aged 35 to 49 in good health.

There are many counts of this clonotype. For the CDR3, the DNA is TGCAGTGCTAGAGATGTTTGGGACAGGGCACCCTACGAGCAGTACTTC. Its translation: CSARDVWDRAPYEQYF. The rearrangement joins TRBV20-1 to TRBJ2-7, with 9 bases identical to TRBD1. This CDR3 region has 16 residues. Germline values: CDR1 DFQATT, CDR2 SNEGSKA (reference sequence). V lost 0 bases, J lost 2 bases, and 8 bases stayed unmatched.

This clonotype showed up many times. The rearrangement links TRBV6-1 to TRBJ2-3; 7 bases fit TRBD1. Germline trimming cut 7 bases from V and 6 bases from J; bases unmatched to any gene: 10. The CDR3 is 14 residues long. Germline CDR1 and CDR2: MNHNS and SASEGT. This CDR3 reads CASKVGGVGDTQYF. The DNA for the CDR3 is TGTGCCAGCAAAGTAGGGGGCGTCGGGGATACGCAGTATTTT.

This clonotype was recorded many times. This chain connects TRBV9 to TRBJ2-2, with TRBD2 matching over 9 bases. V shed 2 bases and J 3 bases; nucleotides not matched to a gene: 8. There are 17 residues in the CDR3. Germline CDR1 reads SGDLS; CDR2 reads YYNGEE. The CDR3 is CASSVRRGGVDTGELFF. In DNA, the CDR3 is TGTGCCAGCAGCGTCAGGCGGGGGGGTGTCGACACCGGGGAGCTGTTTTTT.

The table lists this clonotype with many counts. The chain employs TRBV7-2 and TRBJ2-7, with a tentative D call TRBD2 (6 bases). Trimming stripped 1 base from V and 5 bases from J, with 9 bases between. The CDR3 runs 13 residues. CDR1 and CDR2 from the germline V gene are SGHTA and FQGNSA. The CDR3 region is CASSLGGVNEQYF. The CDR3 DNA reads TGTGCCAGCAGCTTAGGGGGGGTCAACGAGCAGTACTTC.

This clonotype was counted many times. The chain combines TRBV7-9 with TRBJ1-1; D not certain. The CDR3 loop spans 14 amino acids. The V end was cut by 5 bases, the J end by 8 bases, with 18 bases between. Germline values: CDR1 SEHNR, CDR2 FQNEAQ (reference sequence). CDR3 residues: CASSPSTSYREAFF. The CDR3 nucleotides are TGTGCCAGCAGCCCCTCGACAAGTTATCGCGAAGCTTTCTTT.

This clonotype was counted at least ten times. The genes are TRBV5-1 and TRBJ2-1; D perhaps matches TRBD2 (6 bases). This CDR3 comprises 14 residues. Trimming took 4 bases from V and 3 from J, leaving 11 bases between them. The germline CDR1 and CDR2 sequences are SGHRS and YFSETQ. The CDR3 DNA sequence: TGCGCCAGCAGCCCGGAGGGGTTCTACAATGAGCAGTTCTTC. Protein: CASSPEGFYNEQFF.

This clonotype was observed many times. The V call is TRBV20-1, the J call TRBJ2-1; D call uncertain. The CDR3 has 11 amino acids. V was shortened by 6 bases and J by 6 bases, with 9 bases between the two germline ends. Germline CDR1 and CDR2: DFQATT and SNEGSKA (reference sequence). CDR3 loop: CSAVKGNEQFF. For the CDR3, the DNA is TGCAGTGCGGTTAAAGGCAATGAGCAGTTCTTC.

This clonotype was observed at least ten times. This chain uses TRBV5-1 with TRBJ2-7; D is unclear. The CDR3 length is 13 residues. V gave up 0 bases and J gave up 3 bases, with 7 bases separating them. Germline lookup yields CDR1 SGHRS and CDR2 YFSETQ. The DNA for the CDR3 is TGCGCCAGCAGCTTGGTAGCAAACTACGAGCAGTACTTC. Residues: CASSLVANYEQYF.

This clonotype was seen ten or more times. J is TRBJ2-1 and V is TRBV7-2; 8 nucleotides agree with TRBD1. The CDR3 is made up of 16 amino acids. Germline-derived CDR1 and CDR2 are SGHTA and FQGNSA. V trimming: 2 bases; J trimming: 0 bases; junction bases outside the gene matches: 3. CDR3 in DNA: TGTGCCAGCAGCTTAAGTGGGACAGGCTCCTACAATGAGCAGTTCTTC. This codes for CASSLSGTGSYNEQFF.

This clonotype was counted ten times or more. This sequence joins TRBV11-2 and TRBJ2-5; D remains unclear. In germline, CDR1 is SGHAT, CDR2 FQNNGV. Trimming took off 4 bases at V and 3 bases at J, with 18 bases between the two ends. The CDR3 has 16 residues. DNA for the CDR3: TGTGCCAGCAGCTCCCTGGGCGGACCTGTTGAAGAGACCCAGTACTTC. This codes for CASSSLGGPVEETQYF.

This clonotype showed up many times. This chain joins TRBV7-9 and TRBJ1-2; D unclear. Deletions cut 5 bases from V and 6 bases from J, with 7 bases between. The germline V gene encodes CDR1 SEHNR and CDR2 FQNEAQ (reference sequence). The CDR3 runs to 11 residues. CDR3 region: CASSPYNGYTF. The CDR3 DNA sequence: TGTGCCAGCAGCCCGTACAATGGCTACACCTTC.

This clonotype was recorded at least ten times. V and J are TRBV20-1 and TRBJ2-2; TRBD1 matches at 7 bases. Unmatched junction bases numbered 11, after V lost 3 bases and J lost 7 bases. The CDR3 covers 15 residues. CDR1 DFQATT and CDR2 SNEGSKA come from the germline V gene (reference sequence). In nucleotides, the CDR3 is TGCAGTGCTAGTAAGGGGGCGCTAGGAGGCGGGGAGCTGTTTTTT. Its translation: CSASKGALGGGELFF.

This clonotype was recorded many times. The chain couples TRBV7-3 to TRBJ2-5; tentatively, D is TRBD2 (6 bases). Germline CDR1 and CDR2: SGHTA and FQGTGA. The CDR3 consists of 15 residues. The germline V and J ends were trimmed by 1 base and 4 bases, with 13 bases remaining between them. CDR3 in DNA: TGTGCCAGCAGCTTAATTCATCAGGGAGGAGAGACCCAGTACTTC. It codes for CASSLIHQGGETQYF.

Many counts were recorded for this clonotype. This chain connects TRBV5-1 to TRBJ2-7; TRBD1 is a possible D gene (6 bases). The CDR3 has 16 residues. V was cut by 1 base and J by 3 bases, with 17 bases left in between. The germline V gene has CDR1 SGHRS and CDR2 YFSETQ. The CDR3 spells CASSLRPLDRDYEQYF. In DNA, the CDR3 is TGCGCCAGCAGCTTGCGCCCTTTGGACAGAGACTACGAGCAGTACTTC.

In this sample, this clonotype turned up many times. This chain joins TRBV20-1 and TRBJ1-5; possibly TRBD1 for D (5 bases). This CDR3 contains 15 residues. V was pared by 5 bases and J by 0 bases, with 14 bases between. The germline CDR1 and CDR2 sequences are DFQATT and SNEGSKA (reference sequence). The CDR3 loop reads CSASTQTASNQPQHF. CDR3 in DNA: TGCAGTGCTTCAACGCAGACAGCTAGCAATCAGCCCCAGCATTTT.

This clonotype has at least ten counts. For the CDR3, the DNA is TGTGCCAGCAGTTTCGGGTCCGGGAGAAATATGTTATCGGTCGACTACGAGCAGTACTTC. Translation gives CASSFGSGRNMLSVDYEQYF. The rearrangement joins TRBV27 to TRBJ2-7, with D possibly matching TRBD2 (6 bases). Germline-derived CDR1 and CDR2 are MNHEY and SMNVEV (reference sequence). The ends were cut back, 3 bases at V and 3 bases at J, with 30 bases in the middle. The CDR3 is made up of 20 amino acids.

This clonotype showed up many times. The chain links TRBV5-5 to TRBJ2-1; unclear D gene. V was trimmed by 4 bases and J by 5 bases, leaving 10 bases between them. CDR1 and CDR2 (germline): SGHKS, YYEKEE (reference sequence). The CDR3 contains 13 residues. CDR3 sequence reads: CASSIDRDNEQFF. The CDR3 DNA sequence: TGTGCCAGCAGCATCGACCGGGACAATGAGCAGTTCTTC.

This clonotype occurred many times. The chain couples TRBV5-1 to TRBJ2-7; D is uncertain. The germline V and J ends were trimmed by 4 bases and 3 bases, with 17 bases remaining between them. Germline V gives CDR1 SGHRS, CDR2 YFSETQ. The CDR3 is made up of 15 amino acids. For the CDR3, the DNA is TGCGCCAGCAGCCCCGAAACCGACACCGTCTACGAGCAGTACTTC. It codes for CASSPETDTVYEQYF.

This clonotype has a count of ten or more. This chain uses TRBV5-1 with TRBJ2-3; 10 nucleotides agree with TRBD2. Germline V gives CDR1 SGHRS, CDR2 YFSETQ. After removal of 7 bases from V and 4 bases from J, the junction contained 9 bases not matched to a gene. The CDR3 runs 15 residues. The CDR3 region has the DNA TGCGCCAGCTCTCCGGGACTAGCGTTTCCAGATACGCAGTATTTT. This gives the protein CASSPGLAFPDTQYF.

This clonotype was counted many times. The CDR3 DNA reads as TGTGCCAGCAGTGAAAGGGAACCCTACGAGCAGTACTTC. Translating it yields CASSEREPYEQYF. This chain links TRBV6-1 with TRBJ2-7; D not certain. The CDR3 is 13 amino acids. Germline V CDR1 and CDR2: MNHNS, SASEGT. Trimming removed 2 bases at V and 2 bases at J, with 7 bases between.

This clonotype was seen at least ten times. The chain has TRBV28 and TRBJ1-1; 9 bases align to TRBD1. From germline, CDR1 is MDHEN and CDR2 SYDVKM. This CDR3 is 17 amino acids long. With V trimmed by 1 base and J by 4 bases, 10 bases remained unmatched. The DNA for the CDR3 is TGTGCCAGCAGTTTATCGTCTACAGGGGGCCGGGTCACTGAAGCTTTCTTT. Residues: CASSLSSTGGRVTEAFF. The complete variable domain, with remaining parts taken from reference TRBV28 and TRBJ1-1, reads DVKVTQSSRYLVKRTGEKVFLECVQDMDHENMFWYRQDPGLGLRLIYFSYDVKMKEKGDIPEGYSVSREKKERFSLILESASTNQTSMYLCASSLSSTGGRVTEAFFGQGTRLTVV.

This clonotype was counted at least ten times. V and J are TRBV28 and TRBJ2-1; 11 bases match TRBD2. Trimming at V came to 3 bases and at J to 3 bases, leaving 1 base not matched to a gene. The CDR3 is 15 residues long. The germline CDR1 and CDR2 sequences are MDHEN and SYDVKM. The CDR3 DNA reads TGTGCCAGCAGTTTGGGACTAGCGGACTACAATGAGCAGTTCTTC. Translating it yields CASSLGLADYNEQFF.

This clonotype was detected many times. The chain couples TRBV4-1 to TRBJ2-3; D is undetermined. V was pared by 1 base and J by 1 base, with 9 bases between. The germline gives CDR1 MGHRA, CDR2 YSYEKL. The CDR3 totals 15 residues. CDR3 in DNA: TGCGCCAGCAGCCAAGTAAAGTCTCGCACAGATACGCAGTATTTT. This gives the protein CASSQVKSRTDTQYF.

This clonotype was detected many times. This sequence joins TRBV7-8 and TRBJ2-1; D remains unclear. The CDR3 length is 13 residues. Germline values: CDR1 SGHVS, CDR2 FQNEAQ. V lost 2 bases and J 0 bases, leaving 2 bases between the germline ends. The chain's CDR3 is CASSLSSYNEQFF. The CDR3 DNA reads TGTGCCAGCAGCTTAAGCTCCTACAATGAGCAGTTCTTC.

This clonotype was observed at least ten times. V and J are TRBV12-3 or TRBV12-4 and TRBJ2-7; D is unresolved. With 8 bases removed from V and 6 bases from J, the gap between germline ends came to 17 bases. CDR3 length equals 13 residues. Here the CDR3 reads CASGSTPASEQYF. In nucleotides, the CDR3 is TGTGCCAGCGGGTCGACTCCCGCGAGCGAGCAGTACTTC.

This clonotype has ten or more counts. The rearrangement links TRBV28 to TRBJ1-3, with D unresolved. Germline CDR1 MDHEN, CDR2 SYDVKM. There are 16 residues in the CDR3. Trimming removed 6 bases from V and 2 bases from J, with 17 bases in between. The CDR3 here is CASRIGTVAPGNTIYF. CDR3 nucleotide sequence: TGTGCCAGCAGAATCGGAACGGTTGCACCTGGAAACACCATATATTTT.

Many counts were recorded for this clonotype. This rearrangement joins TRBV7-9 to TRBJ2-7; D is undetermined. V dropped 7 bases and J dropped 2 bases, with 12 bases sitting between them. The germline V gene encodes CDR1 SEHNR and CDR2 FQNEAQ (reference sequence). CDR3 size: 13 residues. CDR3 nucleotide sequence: TGTGCCAGCACTTCCAACCCGACCTACGAGCAGTACTTC. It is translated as CASTSNPTYEQYF.

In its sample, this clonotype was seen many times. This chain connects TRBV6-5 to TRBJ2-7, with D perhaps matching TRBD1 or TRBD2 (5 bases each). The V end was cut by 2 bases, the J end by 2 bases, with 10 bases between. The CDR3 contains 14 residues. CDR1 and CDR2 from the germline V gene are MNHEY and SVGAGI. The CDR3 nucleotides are TGTGCCAGCAGTTACGCAGGGACGGCCTACGAGCAGTACTTC. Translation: CASSYAGTAYEQYF.

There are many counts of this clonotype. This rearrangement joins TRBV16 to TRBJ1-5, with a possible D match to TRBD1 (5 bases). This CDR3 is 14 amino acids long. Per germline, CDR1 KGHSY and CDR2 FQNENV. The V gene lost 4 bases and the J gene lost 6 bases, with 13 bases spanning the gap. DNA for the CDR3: TGTGCCAGCAGCCCGGGGGGTGTCGGTCAGCCCCAGCATTTT. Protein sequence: CASSPGGVGQPQHF.